This T cell receptor beta chain is drawn from a study of blood T cells in healthy people across ages. Then a second PCR, running about 7 to 11 cycles, was carried out with a sample-barcoded 5' primer and a J-beta primer mix. TCRdb re-called the 5' RACE reads through MiXCR, storing one row per CDR3 protein. The sample lists 600,000 to 1,000,000 distinct CDR3 sequences; roughly 25% were seen once. The ends lost 5 bases at V and 0 bases at J; junction bases unmatched: 17. The germline V gene has CDR1 KGHSH and CDR2 LQKENI. This CDR3 is built from 19 residues. The sample also formed part of further work on T cells of mothers and their children. That paper states: Every mother produced more than 9.5 million TCR beta CDR3 reads, whereas every child provided around 3 million.

This TCR came from a boy aged 5-17 years in good health. The genes are TRBV18 and TRBJ1-1, with TRBD1 matching over 8 bases. The material sequenced was blood. CDR3 protein: CASSWAGTGDIIMNTEAFF. Written as DNA, the CDR3 is TGTGCCAGCTCATGGGCCGGGACAGGAGATATTATAATGAACACTGAAGCTTTCTTT. The full variable domain, with the rest looked up from reference TRBV18 and TRBJ1-1, is NAGVMQNPRHLVRRRGQEARLRCSPMKGHSHVYWYRQLPEEGLKFMVYLQKENIIDESGMPKERFSAEFPKEGPSILRIQQVVRGDSAAYFCASSWAGTGDIIMNTEAFFGQGTRLTVV.